This T cell receptor beta chain was captured in a study of blood T cell repertoires in COVID-19. Whole-study context: Acute and convalescent COVID-19 specimens originated in the United States, Italy and Spain. Nucleic acid was either cDNA or gDNA, and it came from T cells, B-cell-depleted T cells, or PBMCs.

The data were produced by immunoSEQ multiplex PCR, yet TCRdb's version contains in-frame clones alone and is incomplete. The sample gives roughly 200,000 clones, 75% to 90% of which show up once; around 8% is in the top ten. Germline CDR1 reads SGDLS; CDR2 reads YYNGEE. V lost 3 bases and J lost 1, with 13 bases in between. This CDR3 spans 15 amino acids. The chain couples TRBV9 to TRBJ1-2, with D possibly matching TRBD1 (5 bases). This TCR came from an elderly woman with COVID-19, enrolled during active disease. Sequencing used peripheral blood. CDR3 sequence reads: CASSGTGYHNYGYTF. The CDR3 coding sequence is TGTGCCAGCAGCGGAACAGGCTACCATAACTATGGCTACACCTTC.